This TCR beta chain was sequenced in a study of T cells in Graves' hyperthyroidism and ophthalmopathy. CDR1 is DFQATT, CDR2 SNEGSKA, per germline (reference sequence). Deletions cut 1 base from V and 4 bases from J, with 18 bases between. The CDR3 sequence is 16 residues long. TCR beta CDR3 regions were amplified from RNA. TCR CDR3 regions were first amplified by RT-PCR with HTBI primers. MiXCR, applied by TCRdb to the multiplex PCR reads, yields one record per CDR3 protein. The sample has over 200,000 distinct CDR3 sequences, around 16% seen once. The V and J genes are TRBV20-1 and TRBJ2-3; maybe TRBD1 (6 bases). Sample: blood. This receptor was taken from a man aged 40-49 years with Graves' hyperthyroidism. CDR3 sequence reads: CSARVVRQALPDTQYF. CDR3 bases: TGCAGTGCTAGAGTCGTTCGACAGGCCCTCCCAGATACGCAGTATTTT.